In this sample, the clone carrying this T cell receptor beta chain turned up a few times. Germline lookup yields CDR1 SNHLY and CDR2 FYNNEI. This CDR3 spans 18 amino acids. J was trimmed by 10 bases and V by 7 bases; bases with no gene match: 20. In the authors' methods: Amplification of reference gene primers was used by the study to estimate nucleated cell counts. Clones were sequenced by immunoSEQ multiplex PCR, and TCRdb holds only the in-frame ones, with some missing. Clonal size and the V and J genes are those of that table, whereas D and trimming came from the DNA. Of 130,000 or so clones detected, about 80% appear once; the ten largest clones hold 12%. These data come from a study of blood T cell repertoires in COVID-19. At the level of the study: The United States, Italy and Spain supplied acute and convalescent COVID-19 samples. PBMCs, B-cell-depleted T cells, or T cells provided the cDNA or gDNA that made up the material.

The TCR originated in a woman aged 55-70 years with acute or convalescent COVID-19. Sequences were obtained from peripheral blood. The chain carries TRBV2 and TRBJ1-6; 9 positions match TRBD1. The CDR3 spells CASTPTGGNLSAKSPLHF. The CDR3 DNA reads TGTGCCAGCACCCCCACAGGGGGCAACTTAAGCGCGAAATCACCCCTCCACTTT.